These T cell receptor beta chains were read from a single sample in a study of OX40 agonist ivuxolimab in advanced cancers. Generated by immunoSEQ multiplex PCR, the TCRdb table keeps only in-frame clones and is missing some. The sample lists under 70,000 clones, approximately 84% occurring once. Here the sequenced sample was CD4+ or CD8+ T cells sorted from blood, taken in a trial of the OX40 agonist ivuxolimab. These TCRs come from an adult with an advanced solid tumor such as melanoma, head and neck, liver or kidney cancer. CDR3s include the opening cysteine and the closing phenylalanine or tryptophan.

TRBV2,TRBJ1-3,CASTRDRALSGNTIYF
TRBV6-6,TRBJ1-5,CASSRDRTGGGTQHF
TRBV27,TRBJ2-2,CASSFQKNTGELFF
TRBV7-3,TRBJ2-2,CASSSRTGANTGELFF
TRBV6-5,TRBJ1-4,CASRGQGWDEKLFF
TRBV28,TRBJ2-7,CASSSSGQSSYEQYF
TRBV14,TRBJ1-6,CASSQDLAAAGNSPLHF
TRBV18,TRBJ2-3,CASSRTTPGLDADTQYF
TRBV7-6,TRBJ2-5,CASSRSAPTETQYF
TRBV7-9,TRBJ1-5,CASSLAGDWYSNQPQHF
TRBV6-1,TRBJ1-5,CAAEPGTGVVQPQHF
TRBV5-6,TRBJ1-5,CASSLLAVSNQPQHF
TRBV4-3,TRBJ1-2,CASSRRGARGYTF
TRBV7-9,TRBJ1-1,CASSPQGGTEAFF
TRBV18,TRBJ1-3,CASSPPTGRSSGNTIYF
TRBV5-4,TRBJ1-2,CASSPVSGTGGSGYTF
TRBV7-2,TRBJ1-5,CASRLRAAEPQHF
TRBV6-6,TRBJ2-5,CASTGHQETQYF
TRBV5-1,TRBJ1-6,CASSWGQGRGGSPLHF
TRBV6-1,TRBJ2-2,CASGYQGGTGELFF
TRBV15,TRBJ2-7,CATSAGGSHYEQYF
TRBV2,TRBJ2-1,CASSPLVNGEQFF
TRBV7-2,TRBJ2-7,CASSLARGTGEQYF
TRBV10-2,TRBJ2-1,CASTGLAGVSYNEQFF
TRBV15,TRBJ2-3,CATSRNREGDPSDTQYF
TRBV7-9,TRBJ1-1,CASSWGQGFTEAFF
TRBV5-4,TRBJ2-7,CASSFRDRGREQYF
TRBV27,TRBJ1-2,CASSPGRREYGYTF
TRBV27,TRBJ1-4,CASSLSRGWDEKLFF
TRBV5-1,TRBJ2-5,CASSPRAGLETQYF
TRBV6-6,TRBJ1-1,CASSSGQGGTEAFF
TRBV21-1,TRBJ2-2,CASSKLQEVPTGELFF
TRBV19,TRBJ2-6,CASRGSGANVLTF
TRBV6-6,TRBJ1-3,CASSYSGTYTIYF
TRBV19,TRBJ1-1,CASSRAGLGEIGTEAFF
TRBV19,TRBJ1-4,CASSDLATNEKLFF
TRBV6-5,TRBJ1-6,CSSSSGTGTSPLHF
TRBV10-3,TRBJ1-1,CAIRGQDTEAFF
TRBV2,TRBJ2-7,CASSQGTYEQYF
TRBV6-5,TRBJ1-1,CASREPGQNTEAFF
TRBV6-1,TRBJ1-5,CASSEQGLGPYSNQPQHF
TRBV6-6,TRBJ2-2,CASRQDSLNTGELFF
TRBV7-9,TRBJ2-7,CASSLSSYEQYF
TRBV19,TRBJ2-2,CASSPSRIGWAGELFF
TRBV29-1,TRBJ2-2,CSGGTGLNTGELFF
TRBV5-1,TRBJ2-5,CASSGSGGNLQETQYF
TRBV6-1,TRBJ2-2,CASSLGQARTGELFF
TRBV7-8,TRBJ2-7,CASIPGRGYGSSYEQYF
TRBV13,TRBJ2-7,CASSTRLAPTSYEQYF
TRBV5-1,TRBJ1-3,CASSLEAAAGNTIYF
TRBV7-9,TRBJ1-2,CASSLAAGDSYGYTF
TRBV2,TRBJ2-5,CASWGGQETQYF
TRBV9,TRBJ2-1,CASSATRTSGPGEQFF
TRBV9,TRBJ2-1,CASSVAGTSYNEQFF